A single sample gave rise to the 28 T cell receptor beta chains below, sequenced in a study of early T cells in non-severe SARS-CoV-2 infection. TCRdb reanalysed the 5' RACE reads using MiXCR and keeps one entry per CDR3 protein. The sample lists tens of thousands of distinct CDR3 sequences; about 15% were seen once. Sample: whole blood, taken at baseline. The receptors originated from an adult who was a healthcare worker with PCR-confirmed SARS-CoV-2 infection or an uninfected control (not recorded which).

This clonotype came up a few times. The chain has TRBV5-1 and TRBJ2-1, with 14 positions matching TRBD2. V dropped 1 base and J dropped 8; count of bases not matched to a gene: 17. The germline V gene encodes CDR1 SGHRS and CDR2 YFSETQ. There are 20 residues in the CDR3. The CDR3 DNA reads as TGCGCCAGCAGCTTGAAAGGGACTAGCGGGAGAACCCCCCTCGGGGATGAGCAGTTCTTC. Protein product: CASSLKGTSGRTPLGDEQFF.

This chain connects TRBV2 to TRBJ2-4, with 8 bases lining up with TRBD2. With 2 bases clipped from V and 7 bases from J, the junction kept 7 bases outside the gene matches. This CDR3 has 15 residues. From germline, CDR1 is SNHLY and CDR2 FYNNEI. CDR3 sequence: CASSESSGSGNIQYF. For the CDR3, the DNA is TGTGCCAGCAGTGAATCAAGCGGGAGCGGTAACATTCAGTACTTC.

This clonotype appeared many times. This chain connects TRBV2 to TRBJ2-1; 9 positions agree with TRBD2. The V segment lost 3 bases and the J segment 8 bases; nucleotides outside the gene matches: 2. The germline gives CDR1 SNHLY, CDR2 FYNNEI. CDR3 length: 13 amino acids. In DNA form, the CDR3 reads TGTGCCAGCAGTGAGGGACTAGCCCATGAGCAGTTCTTC. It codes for CASSEGLAHEQFF.

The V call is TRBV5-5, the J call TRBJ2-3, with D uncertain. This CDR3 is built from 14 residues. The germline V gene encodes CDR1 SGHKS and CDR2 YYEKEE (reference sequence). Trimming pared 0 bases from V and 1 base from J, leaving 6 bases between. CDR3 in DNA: TGTGCCAGCAGCTTGGGGGCACGCACAGATACGCAGTATTTT. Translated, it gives CASSLGARTDTQYF.

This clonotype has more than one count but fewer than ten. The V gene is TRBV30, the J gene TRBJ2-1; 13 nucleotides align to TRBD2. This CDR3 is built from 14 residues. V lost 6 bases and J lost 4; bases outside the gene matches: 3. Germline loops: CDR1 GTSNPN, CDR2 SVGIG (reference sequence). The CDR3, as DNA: TGTGCCTGCCCGACTAGCGGGAGGTACAATGAGCAGTTCTTC. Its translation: CACPTSGRYNEQFF.

The CDR3 nucleotides read TGTGCCAGCAGTTTGGAAGAGACAGATACGCAGTATTTT. Its translation: CASSLEETDTQYF. The chain carries TRBV12-3 or TRBV12-4 and TRBJ2-3, with D unresolved. The ends were cut back, 3 bases at V and 3 bases at J, with 7 bases in the middle. This CDR3 is built from 13 residues.

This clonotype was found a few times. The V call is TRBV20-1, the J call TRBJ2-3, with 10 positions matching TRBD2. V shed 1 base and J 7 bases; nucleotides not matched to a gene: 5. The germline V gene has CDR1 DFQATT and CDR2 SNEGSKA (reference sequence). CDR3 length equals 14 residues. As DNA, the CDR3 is TGCAGTGCTAGAGGTAGCGGGAGGTCAAATACGCAGTATTTT. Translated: CSARGSGRSNTQYF.

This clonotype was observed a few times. CDR3 amino acids: CASSVGTSGSADTQYF. The CDR3 DNA reads as TGCGCCAGCAGCGTAGGGACTAGCGGGAGCGCAGATACGCAGTATTTT. The genes are TRBV5-1 and TRBJ2-3; 14 positions agree with TRBD2. The CDR3 is 16 amino acids. The ends lost 4 bases at V and 4 bases at J; junction bases unmatched: 5. Per the germline V gene, CDR1 is SGHRS and CDR2 is YFSETQ.

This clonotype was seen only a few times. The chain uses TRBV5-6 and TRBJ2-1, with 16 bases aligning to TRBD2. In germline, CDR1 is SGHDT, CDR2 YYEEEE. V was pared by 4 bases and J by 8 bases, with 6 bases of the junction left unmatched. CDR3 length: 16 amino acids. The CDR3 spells CASSPGLAGGRDEQFF. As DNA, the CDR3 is TGTGCCAGCAGCCCGGGACTAGCGGGAGGGAGAGATGAGCAGTTCTTC.

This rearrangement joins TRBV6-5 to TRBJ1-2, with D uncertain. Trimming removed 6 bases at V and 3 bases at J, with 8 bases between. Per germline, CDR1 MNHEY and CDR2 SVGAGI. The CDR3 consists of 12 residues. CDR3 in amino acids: CASRGMDYGYTF. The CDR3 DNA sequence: TGTGCCAGCAGGGGCATGGACTATGGCTACACCTTC.

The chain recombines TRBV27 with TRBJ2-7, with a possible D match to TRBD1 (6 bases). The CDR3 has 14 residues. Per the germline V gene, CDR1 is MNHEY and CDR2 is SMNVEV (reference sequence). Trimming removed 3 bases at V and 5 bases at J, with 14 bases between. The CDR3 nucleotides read TGTGCCAGCAGTTTGGTCGGACAGTACGACGAGCAGTACTTC. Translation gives CASSLVGQYDEQYF.

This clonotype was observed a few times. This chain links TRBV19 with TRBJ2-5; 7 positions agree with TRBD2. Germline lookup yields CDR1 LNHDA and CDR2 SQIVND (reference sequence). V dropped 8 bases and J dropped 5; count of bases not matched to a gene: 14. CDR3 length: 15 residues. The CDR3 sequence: CASGRGVDAMETQYF. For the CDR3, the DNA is TGTGCCAGTGGCCGGGGGGTAGACGCCATGGAGACCCAGTACTTC.

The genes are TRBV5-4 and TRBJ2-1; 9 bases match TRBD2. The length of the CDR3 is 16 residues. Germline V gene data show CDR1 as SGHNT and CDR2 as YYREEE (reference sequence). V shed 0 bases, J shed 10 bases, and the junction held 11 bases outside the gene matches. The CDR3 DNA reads TGTGCCAGCAGCTTGGCGGGACTAGCTCGTGCGGAGGAGCAGTTCTTC. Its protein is CASSLAGLARAEEQFF.

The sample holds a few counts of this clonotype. The CDR3 DNA reads TGTGCCAGCAGCACCCGACTAGCAACGAATGAGCAGTTCTTC. The encoded protein is CASSTRLATNEQFF. The rearrangement links TRBV7-2 to TRBJ2-1; 7 positions match TRBD2. V gave up 5 bases and J gave up 7 bases; unmatched junction bases: 8. Looked up from germline, CDR1 is SGHTA and CDR2 is FQGNSA. The CDR3 length is 14 residues.

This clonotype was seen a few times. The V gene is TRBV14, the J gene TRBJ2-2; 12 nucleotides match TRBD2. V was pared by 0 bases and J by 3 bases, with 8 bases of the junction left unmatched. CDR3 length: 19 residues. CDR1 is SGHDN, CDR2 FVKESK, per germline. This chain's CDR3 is CASSQDRPGLAGHTGELFF. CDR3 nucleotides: TGTGCCAGCAGCCAAGATAGGCCGGGACTAGCGGGCCACACCGGGGAGCTGTTTTTT. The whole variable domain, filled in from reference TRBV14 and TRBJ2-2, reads EAGVTQFPSHSVIEKGQTVTLRCDPISGHDNLYWYRRVMGKEIKFLLHFVKESKQDESGMPNNRFLAERTGGTYSTLKVQPAELEDSGVYFCASSQDRPGLAGHTGELFFGEGSRLTVL.

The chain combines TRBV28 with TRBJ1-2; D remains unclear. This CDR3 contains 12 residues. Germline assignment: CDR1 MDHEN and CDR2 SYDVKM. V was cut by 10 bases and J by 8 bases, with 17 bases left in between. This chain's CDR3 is CATLYGSSGYTF. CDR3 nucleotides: TGTGCCACCCTTTACGGGTCCTCCGGCTACACCTTC.

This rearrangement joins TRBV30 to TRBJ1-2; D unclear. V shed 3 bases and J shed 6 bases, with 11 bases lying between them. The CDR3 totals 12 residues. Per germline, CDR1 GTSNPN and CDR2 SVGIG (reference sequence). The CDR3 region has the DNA TGTGCCTGGAGAGTATGGACCCATGGCTACACCTTC. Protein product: CAWRVWTHGYTF.

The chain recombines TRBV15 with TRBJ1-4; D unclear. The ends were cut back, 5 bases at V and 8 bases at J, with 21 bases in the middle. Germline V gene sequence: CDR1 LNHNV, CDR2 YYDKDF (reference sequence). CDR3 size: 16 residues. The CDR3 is CATSPLGIGDGEKLFF. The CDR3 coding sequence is TGTGCCACCAGCCCCCTAGGGATAGGAGACGGGGAAAAACTGTTTTTT.

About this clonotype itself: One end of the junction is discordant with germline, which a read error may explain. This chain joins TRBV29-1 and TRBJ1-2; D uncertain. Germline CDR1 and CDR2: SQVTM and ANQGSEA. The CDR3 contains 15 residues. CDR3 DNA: TGCAGCGTCTCCGGCGGTAAGGACGCCCTCTATGGCTACAGCTTC. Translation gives CSVSGGKDALYGYSF. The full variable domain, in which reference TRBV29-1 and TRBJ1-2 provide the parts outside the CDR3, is SAVISQKPSRDICQRGTSLTIQCQVDSQVTMMFWYRQQPGQSLTLIATANQGSEATYESGFVIDKFPISRPNLTFSTLTVSNMSPEDSSIYLCSVSGGKDALYGYSFGSGTRLTVV.

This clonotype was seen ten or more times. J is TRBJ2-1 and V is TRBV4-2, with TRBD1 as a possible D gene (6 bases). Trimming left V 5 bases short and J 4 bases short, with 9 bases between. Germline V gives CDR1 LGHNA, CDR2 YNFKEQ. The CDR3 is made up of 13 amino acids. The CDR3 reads CASSETGYNEQFF. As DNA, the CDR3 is TGTGCCAGCAGCGAGACAGGTTACAATGAGCAGTTCTTC.

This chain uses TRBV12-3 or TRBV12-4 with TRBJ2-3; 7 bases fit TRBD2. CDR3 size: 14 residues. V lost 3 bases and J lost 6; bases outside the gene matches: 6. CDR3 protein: CASSFGGRADTQYF. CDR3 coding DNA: TGTGCCAGCAGTTTCGGAGGGAGGGCTGATACGCAGTATTTT.

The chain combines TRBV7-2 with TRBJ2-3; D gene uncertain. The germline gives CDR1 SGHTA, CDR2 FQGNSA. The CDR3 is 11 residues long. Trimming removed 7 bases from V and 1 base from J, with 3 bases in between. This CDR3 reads CASTGTDTQYF. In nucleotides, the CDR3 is TGTGCCAGCACGGGCACAGATACGCAGTATTTT.

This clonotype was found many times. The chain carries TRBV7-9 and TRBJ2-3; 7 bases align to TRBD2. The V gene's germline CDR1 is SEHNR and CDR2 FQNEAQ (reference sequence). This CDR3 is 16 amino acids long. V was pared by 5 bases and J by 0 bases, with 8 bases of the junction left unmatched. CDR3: CASSSLAATSTDTQYF. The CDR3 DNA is TGTGCCAGCAGCAGCCTAGCGGCCACAAGCACAGATACGCAGTATTTT. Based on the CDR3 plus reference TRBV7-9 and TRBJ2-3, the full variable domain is DTGVSQNPRHKITKRGQNVTFRCDPISEHNRLYWYRQTLGQGPEFLTYFQNEAQLEKSRLLSDRFSAERPKGSFSTLEIQRTEQGDSAMYLCASSSLAATSTDTQYFGPGTRLTVL.

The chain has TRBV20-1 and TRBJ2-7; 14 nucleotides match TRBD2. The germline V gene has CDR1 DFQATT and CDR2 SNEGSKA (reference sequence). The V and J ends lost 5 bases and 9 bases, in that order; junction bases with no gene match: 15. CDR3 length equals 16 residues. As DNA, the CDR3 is TGCAGTGCTCCCGAACCCTTCGGGACTAGCGGGAGAGGGCAGTACTTC. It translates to CSAPEPFGTSGRGQYF.

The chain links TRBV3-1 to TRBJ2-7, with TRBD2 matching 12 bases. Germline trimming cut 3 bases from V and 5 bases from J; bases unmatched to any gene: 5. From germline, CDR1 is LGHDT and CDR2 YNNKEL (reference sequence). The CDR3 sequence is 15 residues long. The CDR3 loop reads CASSHTSGRIHEQYF. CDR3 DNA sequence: TGTGCCAGCAGCCACACTAGCGGGAGGATCCACGAGCAGTACTTC.

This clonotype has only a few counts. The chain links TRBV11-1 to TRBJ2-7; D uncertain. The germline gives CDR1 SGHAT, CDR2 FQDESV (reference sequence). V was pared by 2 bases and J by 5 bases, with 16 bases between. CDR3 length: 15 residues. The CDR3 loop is CASSLSPTPVNEQYF. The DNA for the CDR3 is TGTGCCAGCAGCTTAAGTCCGACCCCCGTGAACGAGCAGTACTTC. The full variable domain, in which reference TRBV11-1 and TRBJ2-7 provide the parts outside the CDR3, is EAEVAQSPRYKITEKSQAVAFWCDPISGHATLYWYRQILGQGPELLVQFQDESVVDDSQLPKDRFSAERLKGVDSTLKIQPAELGDSAMYLCASSLSPTPVNEQYFGPGTRLTVT.

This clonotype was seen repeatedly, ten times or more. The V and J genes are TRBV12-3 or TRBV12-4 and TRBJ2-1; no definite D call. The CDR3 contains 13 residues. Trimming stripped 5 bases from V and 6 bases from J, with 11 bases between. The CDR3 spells CASSPRTANEQFF. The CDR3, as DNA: TGTGCCAGCAGTCCCCGAACGGCCAATGAGCAGTTCTTC.

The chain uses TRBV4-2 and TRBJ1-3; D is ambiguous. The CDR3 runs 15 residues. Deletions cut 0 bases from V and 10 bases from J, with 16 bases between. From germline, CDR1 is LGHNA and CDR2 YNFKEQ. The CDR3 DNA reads TGTGCCAGCAGCCAAGATGCGACCCTAGGGAGGACCATATATTTT. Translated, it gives CASSQDATLGRTIYF.